This T cell receptor beta chain was identified during a study of blood T cell repertoires in COVID-19. Study at large: The United States, Italy and Spain were the sources of the acute and convalescent COVID-19 samples. In each case, the material was cDNA or gDNA derived from T cells, B-cell-depleted T cells, or PBMCs.

V lost 7 bases, J lost 3 bases, and 13 bases lay in between. This CDR3 has 13 amino acids. Germline V gives CDR1 SNHLY, CDR2 FYNNEI. The authors' processing: Estimates of nucleated cell counts were drawn from the amplification of reference gene primers. Generated by immunoSEQ multiplex PCR, the TCRdb table keeps only in-frame clones and is missing some. D and trimming were read from the DNA, whereas the V and J calls and clone size are those reported in that table. The data show 100,000 to 150,000 clones, around 83% seen once. The TCR sequence derives from a man older than 75 with active or convalescent COVID-19. Sequencing was done on a sample of peripheral blood. The rearrangement joins TRBV2 to TRBJ2-7, with a possible D match to TRBD1 (6 bases). CDR3 protein: CASKTGQSYEQYF. In nucleotides, the CDR3 is TGTGCCAGCAAAACAGGACAGAGCTACGAGCAGTACTTC.